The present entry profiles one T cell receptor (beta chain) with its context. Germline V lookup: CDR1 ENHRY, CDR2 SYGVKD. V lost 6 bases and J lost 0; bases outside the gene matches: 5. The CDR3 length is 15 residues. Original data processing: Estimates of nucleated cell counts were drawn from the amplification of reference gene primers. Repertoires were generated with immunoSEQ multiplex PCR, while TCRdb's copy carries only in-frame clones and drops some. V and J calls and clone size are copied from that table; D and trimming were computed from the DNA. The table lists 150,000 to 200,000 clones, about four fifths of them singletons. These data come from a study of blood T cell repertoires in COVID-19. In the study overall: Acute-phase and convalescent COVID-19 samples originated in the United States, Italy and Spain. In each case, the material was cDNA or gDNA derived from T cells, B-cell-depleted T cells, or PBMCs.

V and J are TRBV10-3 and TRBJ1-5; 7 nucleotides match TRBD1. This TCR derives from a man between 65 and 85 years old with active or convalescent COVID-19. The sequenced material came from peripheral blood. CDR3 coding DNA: TGTGCCATCAGCGGGACAGCTTATAGCAATCAGCCCCAGCATTTT. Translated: CAISGTAYSNQPQHF.